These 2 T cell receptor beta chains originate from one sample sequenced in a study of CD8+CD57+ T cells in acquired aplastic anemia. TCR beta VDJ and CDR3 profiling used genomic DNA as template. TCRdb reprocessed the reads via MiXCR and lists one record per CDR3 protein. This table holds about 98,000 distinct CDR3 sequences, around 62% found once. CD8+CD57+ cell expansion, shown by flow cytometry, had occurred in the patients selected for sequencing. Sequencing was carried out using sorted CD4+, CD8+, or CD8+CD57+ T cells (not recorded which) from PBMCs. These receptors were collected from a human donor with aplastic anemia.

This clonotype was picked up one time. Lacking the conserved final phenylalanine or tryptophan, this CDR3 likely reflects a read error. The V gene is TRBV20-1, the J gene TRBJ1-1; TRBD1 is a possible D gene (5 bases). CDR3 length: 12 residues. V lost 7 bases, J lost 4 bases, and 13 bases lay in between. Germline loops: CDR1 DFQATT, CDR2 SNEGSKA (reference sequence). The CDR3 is CSVRDPSTEAFL. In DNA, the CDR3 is TGCAGTGTCCGGGACCCAAGCACTGAAGCTTTCCTT.

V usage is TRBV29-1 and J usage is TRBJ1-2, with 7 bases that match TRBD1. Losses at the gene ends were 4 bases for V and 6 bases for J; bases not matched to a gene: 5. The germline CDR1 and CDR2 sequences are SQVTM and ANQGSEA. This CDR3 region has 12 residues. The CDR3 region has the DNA TGCAGCGTTGGACAGGGTGTAAATGGCTACACCTTC. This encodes CSVGQGVNGYTF. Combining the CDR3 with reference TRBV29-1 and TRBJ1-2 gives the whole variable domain SAVISQKPSRDICQRGTSLTIQCQVDSQVTMMFWYRQQPGQSLTLIATANQGSEATYESGFVIDKFPISRPNLTFSTLTVSNMSPEDSSIYLCSVGQGVNGYTFGSGTRLTVV.